This T cell receptor beta chain was identified in a study of T cell responses to AZD1222 COVID-19 vaccine. The study's findings and limits: Donors were mostly white British, more females; clonal diversity possibly underestimated. Seropositive AZD1222 recipients at baseline numbered only five to seven. Spike-specific TCR breadth and depth were elevated following two AZD1222 doses.

On this clone: The target antigen is unknown.

Some clones are missing from TCRdb's copy, which holds only in-frame ones; the method was immunoSEQ multiplex PCR. The sample lists about 150,000 clones, 80% to 90% occurring once. The sequence derives from an adult in good health. The sequenced sample was peripheral blood, obtained on day 0 of MenACWY control vaccination.

The CDR3 spells CASSSNSQPTDTQYF. The CDR3 DNA reads TGCGCCAGCAGCTCCAACAGTCAACCCACAGATACGCAGTATTTT. The V and J genes are TRBV5-1 and TRBJ2-3; D unresolved. The V gene lost 3 bases and the J gene lost 2 bases, with 13 bases spanning the gap. The CDR3 is 15 residues long. Germline V CDR1 and CDR2: SGHRS, YFSETQ.